The 30 T cell receptor beta chains given below trace back to one sample, sequenced in a study of blood T cell repertoires in COVID-19. TCRdb's copy holds only in-frame clones and misses some; the assay was immunoSEQ multiplex PCR. The repertoire holds a few hundred thousand clones, with roughly 84% as singletons. Sequenced sample: peripheral blood. These receptors all come from a woman between 35 and 50 years old who had recovered from COVID-19.

The chain joins TRBV19 to TRBJ2-3; possible D gene TRBD1, 6 bases. Germline V gene data show CDR1 as LNHDA and CDR2 as SQIVND (reference sequence). This CDR3 spans 16 amino acids. V dropped 6 bases and J dropped 2 bases, with 18 bases sitting between them. The CDR3 reads CASRISGADPTDTQYF. DNA of the CDR3: TGTGCCAGTAGAATCTCAGGGGCCGACCCCACAGATACGCAGTATTTT.

This clone has only one observation. CDR3 nucleotide sequence: TGTGCCAGTAGTACTGGCGGGTCCCGCTCCTCGGAAAAACTGTTTTTT. Its protein product is CASSTGGSRSSEKLFF. The V and J genes are TRBV19 and TRBJ1-4; no clear D. This CDR3 region has 16 residues. Germline assignment: CDR1 LNHDA and CDR2 SQIVND (reference sequence). V lost 4 bases and J 8 bases, leaving 20 bases between the germline ends.

A single count supports this clone. The V and J genes are TRBV21-1 and TRBJ2-4; the table names TRBD1, a call not compared with the DNA. TRBV21-1 is tagged as a pseudogene. CDR3 length: 14 amino acids. The DNA of the CDR3 is TGTGCCAGCAGCAAATTTTATGACAGGGACATTCAGTACTTC. Protein: CASSKFYDRDIQYF.

This clone was seen a few times. J is TRBJ1-4 and V is TRBV20-1, with D perhaps matching TRBD1 (5 bases). Trimming left V 6 bases short and J 10 bases short, with 12 bases between. CDR1 is DFQATT, CDR2 SNEGSKA, per germline (reference sequence). The CDR3 loop spans 11 amino acids. CDR3 DNA: TGCAGTGCCTTCGGGGGGGTAAAACTGTTTTTT. Its protein is CSAFGGVKLFF.

This chain joins TRBV30 and TRBJ1-1, with no clear D. Trimming left V 1 base short and J 0 bases short, with 6 bases between. The CDR3 consists of 13 residues. CDR1 is GTSNPN, CDR2 SVGIG, per germline (reference sequence). The CDR3 region is CAWSESMNTEAFF. The CDR3 DNA sequence: TGTGCCTGGAGTGAGAGCATGAACACTGAAGCTTTCTTT.

The gene calls are TRBV13 and TRBJ2-6; D may be TRBD2 (5 bases). Germline CDR1 is PRHDT and CDR2 is FYEKMQ (reference sequence). V dropped 5 bases and J dropped 1 base, with 12 bases sitting between them. CDR3 size: 16 residues. CDR3 in amino acids: CASSARTESGANVLTF. In nucleotides, the CDR3 is TGTGCCAGCAGCGCCCGGACTGAGTCTGGGGCCAACGTCCTGACTTTC. The full variable domain, in which reference TRBV13 and TRBJ2-6 provide the parts outside the CDR3, is AAGVIQSPRHLIKEKRETATLKCYPIPRHDTVYWYQQGPGQDPQFLISFYEKMQSDKGSIPDRFSAQQFSDYHSELNMSSLELGDSALYFCASSARTESGANVLTFGAGSRLTVL.

The genes are TRBV19 and TRBJ2-7; 10 nucleotides agree with TRBD1. In germline, CDR1 is LNHDA, CDR2 SQIVND (reference sequence). The V gene end was trimmed by 5 bases and the J gene end by 1 base; junction bases not matched to a gene: 5. The CDR3 totals 15 residues. This CDR3 is CASSGRDRGSYEQYF. The CDR3 DNA reads as TGTGCCAGTAGTGGCCGGGACAGGGGTTCCTACGAGCAGTACTTC.

This sequence joins TRBV11-3 and TRBJ2-2; the D gene is possibly TRBD1 (6 bases). Per germline, CDR1 SGHNT and CDR2 YENEEA. Trimming removed 2 bases at V and 5 bases at J, with 15 bases between. This CDR3 comprises 16 residues. CDR3 bases: TGTGCCAGCAGCTTAAACACAGGGTCCCTTACCGGGGAGCTGTTTTTT. Residues: CASSLNTGSLTGELFF. Using reference TRBV11-3 and TRBJ2-2 for the parts outside the CDR3, the full variable domain is EAGVVQSPRYKIIEKKQPVAFWCNPISGHNTLYWYLQNLGQGPELLIRYENEEAVDDSQLPKDRFSAERLKGVDSTLKIQPAELGDSAVYLCASSLNTGSLTGELFFGEGSRLTVL.

The chain uses TRBV4-2 and TRBJ1-1; D might be TRBD1 (6 bases). This CDR3 comprises 15 residues. From germline, CDR1 is LGHNA and CDR2 YNFKEQ. Trimming pared 0 bases from V and 7 bases from J, leaving 15 bases between. The CDR3 DNA is TGTGCCAGCAGCCAAGATGGGACACCGCCTTTTGAAGCTTTCTTT. As protein: CASSQDGTPPFEAFF.

This sequence joins TRBV3-1 (or the pseudogene TRBV3-2) and TRBJ2-7, with 7 bases matching TRBD1. The J segment lost 6 bases and the V segment lost 2 bases, leaving 7 bases of the junction unmatched. Germline CDR1 is LGHDT and CDR2 is YNNKEL (reference sequence). The CDR3 has 14 amino acids. The CDR3 spells CASSQTGVPGEQYF. In DNA form, the CDR3 reads TGTGCCAGCAGCCAAACAGGGGTTCCGGGCGAGCAGTACTTC.

This sequence joins TRBV3-1 (or the pseudogene TRBV3-2) and TRBJ2-3, with 9 bases that match TRBD2. Looked up from germline, CDR1 is LGHDT and CDR2 is YNNKEL (reference sequence). CDR3 length equals 16 residues. With 5 bases clipped from V and 4 bases from J, the junction kept 10 bases outside the gene matches. In DNA form, the CDR3 reads TGTGCCAGCAGCAACTGGGTGGCGGGGGGGTCAGATACGCAGTATTTT. It yields the protein CASSNWVAGGSDTQYF.

The chain recombines TRBV27 with TRBJ1-5, with D perhaps TRBD1 (5 bases). V gave up 6 bases and J gave up 2 bases, with 14 bases separating them. The germline gives CDR1 MNHEY, CDR2 SMNVEV (reference sequence). CDR3 length equals 15 residues. In nucleotides, the CDR3 is TGTGCCAGCAGCTCGGGACGGAGGGGCAATCAGCCCCAGCATTTT. It encodes CASSSGRRGNQPQHF.

The chain uses TRBV5-6 and TRBJ2-2, with 7 bases fitting TRBD2. This CDR3 comprises 16 residues. Looked up from germline, CDR1 is SGHDT and CDR2 is YYEEEE. The V gene end was trimmed by 4 bases and the J gene end by 7 bases; junction bases not matched to a gene: 13. The CDR3 DNA is TGTGCCAGCAGCATGCCCTATGGACTAGGGGTCGGGGAGCTGTTTTTT. It encodes CASSMPYGLGVGELFF.

The chain employs TRBV5-1 and TRBJ2-1, with 16 positions matching TRBD2. The CDR3 spans 17 residues. The V gene's germline CDR1 is SGHRS and CDR2 YFSETQ. Germline trimming cut 1 base from V and 10 bases from J; bases unmatched to any gene: 8. The CDR3 DNA reads as TGCGCCAGCAGCTTGAGGGGACTAGCGGGGGGGCCGGGAGAGCAGTTCTTC. It yields the protein CASSLRGLAGGPGEQFF.

V gene TRBV19 combines with J gene TRBJ1-5, with D uncertain. The CDR3 totals 16 residues. V was trimmed by 3 bases and J by 0 bases, leaving 12 bases between them. Per the germline V gene, CDR1 is LNHDA and CDR2 is SQIVND (reference sequence). CDR3 nucleotides: TGTGCCAGTAGTATTGCGGCAGTTTATAGCAATCAGCCCCAGCATTTT. Its translation is CASSIAAVYSNQPQHF.

The V call is TRBV29-1, the J call TRBJ1-3, with D uncertain. V lost 5 bases, J lost 2 bases, and 7 bases lay in between. CDR3 size: 12 residues. The germline gives CDR1 SQVTM, CDR2 ANQGSEA. The CDR3 reads CSVTFTGNTIYF. For the CDR3, the DNA is TGCAGCGTTACTTTCACTGGAAACACCATATATTTT.

The rearrangement joins TRBV30 to TRBJ1-1; D not certain. This CDR3 is built from 12 residues. Trimming removed 4 bases from V and 1 base from J, with 7 bases in between. Germline values: CDR1 GTSNPN, CDR2 SVGIG (reference sequence). CDR3 bases: TGTGCCTGGAAGCGGGGGAACACTGAAGCTTTCTTT. As protein: CAWKRGNTEAFF.

This clone occurred a few times. The CDR3, as DNA: TGTGCCAGCAGGAGACAGGGAGGTATGGGGAACTATGGCTACACCTTC. Translation gives CASRRQGGMGNYGYTF. The genes are TRBV27 and TRBJ1-2, with 7 bases aligning to TRBD1. The CDR3 is made up of 16 amino acids. The germline CDR1 and CDR2 sequences are MNHEY and SMNVEV (reference sequence). Trimming cost V 6 bases and J 2 bases; bases outside gene matches: 12.

The chain employs TRBV30 and TRBJ1-2, with 7 bases identical to TRBD1. The CDR3 runs to 12 residues. The germline gives CDR1 GTSNPN, CDR2 SVGIG (reference sequence). V gave up 3 bases and J gave up 5 bases; unmatched junction bases: 3. The CDR3 loop is CAWSVGQYGYTF. CDR3 nucleotide sequence: TGTGCCTGGAGCGTGGGACAGTATGGCTACACCTTC.

J is TRBJ2-5 and V is TRBV18; TRBD1 agrees at 9 bases. This CDR3 region has 13 residues. Germline lookup yields CDR1 KGHSH and CDR2 LQKENI. V shed 0 bases, J shed 10 bases, and the junction held 3 bases outside the gene matches. The DNA of the CDR3 is TGTGCCAGCTCACCACCGGGACAGGGTATCCAGTACTTC. Amino acid sequence: CASSPPGQGIQYF.

In its sample, this clone was seen once. The CDR3 sequence: CASSEFKIGGSGNTIYF. CDR3 bases: TGTGCCAGCAGTGAATTTAAGATCGGGGGGTCTGGAAACACCATATATTTT. The chain carries TRBV6-1 and TRBJ1-3, with D tentatively TRBD1 (5 bases). The V end lost 2 bases, the J end lost 1 base, and 15 bases lay between the germline ends. The CDR3 runs to 17 residues. The germline V gene has CDR1 MNHNS and CDR2 SASEGT.

In its sample, this clone was seen a few times. J is TRBJ2-1 and V is TRBV19; possibly TRBD2 for D (6 bases). Germline V lookup: CDR1 LNHDA, CDR2 SQIVND (reference sequence). V gave up 5 bases and J gave up 7 bases, with 15 bases separating them. CDR3 size: 14 residues. CDR3 nucleotides: TGTGCCAGTAGTTATAGCGGAGGAAGAAATGAGCAGTTCTTC. It translates to CASSYSGGRNEQFF.

The chain couples TRBV10-3 to TRBJ1-1; 8 bases map to TRBD1. Per the germline V gene, CDR1 is ENHRY and CDR2 is SYGVKD. Trimming cost V 0 bases and J 3 bases; bases outside gene matches: 6. The CDR3 spans 16 residues. The CDR3 protein is CAISESKTGADTEAFF. In DNA, the CDR3 is TGTGCCATCAGTGAGTCGAAGACAGGGGCTGACACTGAAGCTTTCTTT.

The chain has TRBV6-5 and TRBJ2-3; D gene ambiguous. This CDR3 is 13 amino acids long. Germline V gene data show CDR1 as MNHEY and CDR2 as SVGAGI. V dropped 4 bases and J dropped 0 bases, with 5 bases sitting between them. The CDR3: CASSSSSTDTQYF. Written as DNA, the CDR3 is TGTGCCAGCAGTTCTTCTAGCACAGATACGCAGTATTTT.

The chain carries TRBV20-1 and TRBJ1-2; D might be TRBD1 (5 bases). V shed 3 bases and J shed 2 bases, with 10 bases lying between them. CDR3 length equals 13 residues. Germline loops: CDR1 DFQATT, CDR2 SNEGSKA (reference sequence). CDR3 sequence reads: CSASTGMNYGYTF. For the CDR3, the DNA is TGCAGTGCTAGTACAGGAATGAACTATGGCTACACCTTC.

This sequence joins TRBV5-1 and TRBJ1-6; D gene uncertain. There are 14 residues in the CDR3. Germline CDR1 SGHRS, CDR2 YFSETQ. V was trimmed by 5 bases and J by 4 bases, leaving 10 bases between them. CDR3 sequence (DNA): TGCGCCAGCAGGGATATGGAGTATAATTCACCCCTCCACTTT. Its protein is CASRDMEYNSPLHF.

Comment on this clone: Other DNA variants within this sample encode the same CDR3. This chain's CDR3 is CASSQDRNYGYTF. In nucleotides, the CDR3 is TGTGCCAGCAGCCAGGACAGAAACTATGGCTACACCTTC. The chain is built from TRBV5-6 and TRBJ1-2, with a tentative D call TRBD1 (6 bases). The CDR3 extends over 13 amino acids. Germline CDR1 and CDR2: SGHDT and YYEEEE. Deletions cut 4 bases from V and 2 bases from J, with 9 bases between.

This clone was seen a few times. The chain recombines TRBV12-2 with TRBJ1-5; the table's D call, TRBD1, has no DNA check behind it. TRBV12-2 is listed as a pseudogene. The CDR3 contains 16 residues. The CDR3 loop reads CASRLQGPDSNQPQHF. The CDR3 DNA follows: TGTGCAAGTCGCCTCCAGGGGCCGGATAGCAATCAGCCCCAGCATTTT.

This rearrangement joins TRBV15 to TRBJ2-3, with TRBD2 identical over 9 bases. Germline V gene sequence: CDR1 LNHNV, CDR2 YYDKDF (reference sequence). This CDR3 has 16 amino acids. V shed 3 bases, J shed 3 bases, and the junction held 7 bases outside the gene matches. CDR3 sequence reads: CATSRMGGGATDTQYF. The CDR3 nucleotides are TGTGCCACCAGCAGGATGGGCGGGGGGGCAACAGATACGCAGTATTTT.

The chain links TRBV5-4 to TRBJ2-5, with a tentative D call TRBD2 (6 bases). The germline gives CDR1 SGHNT, CDR2 YYREEE (reference sequence). With 6 bases removed from V and 2 bases from J, the gap between germline ends came to 17 bases. The CDR3 spans 15 residues. The CDR3 here is CASTPGRALQETQYF. The CDR3 DNA reads as TGTGCCAGCACCCCCGGGAGAGCCTTACAAGAGACCCAGTACTTC.